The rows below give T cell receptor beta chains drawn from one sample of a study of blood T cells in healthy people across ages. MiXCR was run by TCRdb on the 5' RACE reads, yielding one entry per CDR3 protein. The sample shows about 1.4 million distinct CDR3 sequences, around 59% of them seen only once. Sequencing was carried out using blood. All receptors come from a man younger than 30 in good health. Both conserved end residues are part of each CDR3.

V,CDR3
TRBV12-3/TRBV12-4,CASRDRDSSYEQYF
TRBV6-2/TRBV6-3,CASSRRDRGFLYNEQYF
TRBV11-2,CASSLVIRPGSGPHRAKNIQYF
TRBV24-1,CATSERTGSEAFF
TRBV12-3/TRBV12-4,CASSATGENYGYTF
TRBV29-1,CSVRTSYNEQFF
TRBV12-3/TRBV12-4,CASSRQGSNEKLFF
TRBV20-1,CSAKKGGPLVETQYF
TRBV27,CASRSGQGATNEKLFF
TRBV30,CAWSPRPPGSHSNQPQHF
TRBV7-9,CASEGDTKNIQYF
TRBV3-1,CASSQIGGARNEQFF
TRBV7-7,CASSLGRASEYNEQFF
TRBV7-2,CASSLRPWKSYEQYF
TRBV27,CASKDAVNTGELFF
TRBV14,CASSQASLALDTQYF
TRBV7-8,CASSLAGTGAGSGEQYF
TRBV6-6,CASSYSPRGSTDTQYF
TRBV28,CASRPPGLEQFF
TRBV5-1,CASSLETGKPYEQYF
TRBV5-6,CASSLVGDRGTNEQFF
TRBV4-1,CASSHQGGSGSSEQFF
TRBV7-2,CAGGYGSSYNEQFF
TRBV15,CATSRVSQSSSYNEQFF
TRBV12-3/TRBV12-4,CASSLAPRGVGEKLFF
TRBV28,CATLEWDGYTF
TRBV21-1,CASSKSGMGMSSYNEQFF
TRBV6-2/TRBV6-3,CASSLKGMEGKQFF
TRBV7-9,CASSLSYRGPSEESQYF
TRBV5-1,CASKLAGGESYNEQFF
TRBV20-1,CSAPMASRSTDTQYF
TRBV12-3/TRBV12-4,CASSLDDGTESTDTQYF
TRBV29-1,CSVHPEAMNTEAFF
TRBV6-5,CASSYVGGSPDNEQFF
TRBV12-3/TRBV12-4,CASRTGLFYEQYF
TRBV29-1,CSVVGQDSYEQYF
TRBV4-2,CASSQDLVDEQFF
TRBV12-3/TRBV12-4,CASSYSGQVDEQYF
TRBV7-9,CASSFPTGTGSTEAFF
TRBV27,CASSLHNKGTPSYEQFF
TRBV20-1,CSARPGGSYYEQYF
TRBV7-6,CASSPNPAGVHNEQFF
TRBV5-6,CASSLGGVDRRRANEKLFF
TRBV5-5,CASSSDQPFPSTDTQYF
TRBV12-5,CASGLGIWNEQFF
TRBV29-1,CSVVPGQGNTEAFF
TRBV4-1,CASSQDTGSSYNEQFF
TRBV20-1,CSARPFWGAQETQYF
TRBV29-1,CSVEGGEAGYGYTF
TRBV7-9,CASSSTREGTEAFF